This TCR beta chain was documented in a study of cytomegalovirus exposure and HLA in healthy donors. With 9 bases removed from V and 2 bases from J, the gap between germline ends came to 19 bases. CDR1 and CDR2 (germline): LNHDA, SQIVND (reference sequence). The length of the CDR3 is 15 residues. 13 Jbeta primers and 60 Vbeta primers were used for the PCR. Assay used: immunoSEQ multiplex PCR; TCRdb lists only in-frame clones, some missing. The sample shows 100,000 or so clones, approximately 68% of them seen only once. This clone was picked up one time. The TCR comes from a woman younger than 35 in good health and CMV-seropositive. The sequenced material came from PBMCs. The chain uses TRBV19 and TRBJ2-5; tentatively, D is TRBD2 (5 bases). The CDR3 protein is CASLKTAGIQETQYF. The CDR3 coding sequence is TGTGCCAGCCTAAAAACTGCCGGGATTCAAGAGACCCAGTACTTC.